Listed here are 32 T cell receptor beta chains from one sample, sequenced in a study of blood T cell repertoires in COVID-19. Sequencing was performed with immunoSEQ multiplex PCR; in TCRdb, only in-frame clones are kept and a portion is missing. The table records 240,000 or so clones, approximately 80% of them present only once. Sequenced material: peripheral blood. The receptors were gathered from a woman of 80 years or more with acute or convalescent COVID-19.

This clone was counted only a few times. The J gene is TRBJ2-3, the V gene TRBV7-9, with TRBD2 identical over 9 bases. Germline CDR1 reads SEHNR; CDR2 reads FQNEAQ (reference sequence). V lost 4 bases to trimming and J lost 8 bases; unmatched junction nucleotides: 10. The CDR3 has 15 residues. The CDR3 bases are TGTGCCAGCAGCTCCCCTAGCGGGGTATTTGGTACGCAGTATTTT. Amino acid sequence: CASSSPSGVFGTQYF.

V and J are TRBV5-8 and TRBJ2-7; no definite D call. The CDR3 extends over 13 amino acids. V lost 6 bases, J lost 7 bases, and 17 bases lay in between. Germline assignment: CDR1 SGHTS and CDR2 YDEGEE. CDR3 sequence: CASKPTSAWEQYF. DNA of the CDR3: TGTGCCAGCAAGCCGACAAGTGCTTGGGAGCAGTACTTC.

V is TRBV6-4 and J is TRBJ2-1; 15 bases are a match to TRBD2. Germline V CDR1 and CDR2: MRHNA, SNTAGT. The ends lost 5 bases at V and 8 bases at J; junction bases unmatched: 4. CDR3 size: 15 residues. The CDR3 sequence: CASSIGLAGGDEQFF. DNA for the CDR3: TGTGCCAGCAGTATTGGACTAGCGGGGGGGGATGAGCAGTTCTTC.

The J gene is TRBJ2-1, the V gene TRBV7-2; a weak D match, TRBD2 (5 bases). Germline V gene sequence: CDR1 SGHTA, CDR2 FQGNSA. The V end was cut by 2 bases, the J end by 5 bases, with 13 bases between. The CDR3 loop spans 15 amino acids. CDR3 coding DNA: TGTGCCAGCAGCTTATTTGGGCGGGCAGACAATGAGCAGTTCTTC. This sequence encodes CASSLFGRADNEQFF.

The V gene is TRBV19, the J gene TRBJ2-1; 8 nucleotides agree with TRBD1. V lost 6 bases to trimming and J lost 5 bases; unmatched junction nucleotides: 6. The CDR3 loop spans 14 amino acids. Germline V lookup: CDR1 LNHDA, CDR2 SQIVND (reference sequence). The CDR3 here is CASRGQAANNEQFF. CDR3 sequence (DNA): TGTGCCAGTAGGGGACAGGCAGCGAACAATGAGCAGTTCTTC.

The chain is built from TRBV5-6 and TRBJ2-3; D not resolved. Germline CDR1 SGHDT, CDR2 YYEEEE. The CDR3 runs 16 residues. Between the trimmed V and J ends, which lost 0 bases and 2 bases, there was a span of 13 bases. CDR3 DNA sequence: TGTGCCAGCAGCTTGGCCGCCCGACTTTCCACAGATACGCAGTATTTT. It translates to CASSLAARLSTDTQYF.

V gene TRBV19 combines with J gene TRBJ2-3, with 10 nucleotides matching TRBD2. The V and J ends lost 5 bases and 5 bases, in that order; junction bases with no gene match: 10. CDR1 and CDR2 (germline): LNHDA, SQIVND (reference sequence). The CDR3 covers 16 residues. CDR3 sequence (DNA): TGTGCCAGTAGTTTGGGCACTAGCGGGGAGGGAGATACGCAGTATTTT. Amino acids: CASSLGTSGEGDTQYF. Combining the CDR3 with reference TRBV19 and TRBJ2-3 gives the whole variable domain DGGITQSPKYLFRKEGQNVTLSCEQNLNHDAMYWYRQDPGQGLRLIYYSQIVNDFQKGDIAEGYSVSREKKESFPLTVTSAQKNPTAFYLCASSLGTSGEGDTQYFGPGTRLTVL.

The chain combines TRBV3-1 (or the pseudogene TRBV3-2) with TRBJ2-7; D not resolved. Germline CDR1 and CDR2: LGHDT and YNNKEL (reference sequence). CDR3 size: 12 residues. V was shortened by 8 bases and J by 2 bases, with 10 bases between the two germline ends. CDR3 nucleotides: TGTGCCAGCTCGTCAGTACCCTACGAGCAGTACTTC. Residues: CASSSVPYEQYF.

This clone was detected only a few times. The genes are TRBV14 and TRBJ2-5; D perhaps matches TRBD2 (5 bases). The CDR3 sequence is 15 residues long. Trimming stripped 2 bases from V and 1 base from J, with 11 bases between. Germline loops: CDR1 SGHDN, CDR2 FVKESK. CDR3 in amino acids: CASSQLTSTQETQYF. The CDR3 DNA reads TGTGCCAGCAGCCAACTCACTAGTACCCAAGAGACCCAGTACTTC.

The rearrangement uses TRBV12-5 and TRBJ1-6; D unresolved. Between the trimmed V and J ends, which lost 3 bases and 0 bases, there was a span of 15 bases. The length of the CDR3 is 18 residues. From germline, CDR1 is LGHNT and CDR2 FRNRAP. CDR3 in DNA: TGTGCTAGTGGTTTTGGTGCCGGTCCTAGCTCCTATAATTCACCCCTCCACTTT. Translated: CASGFGAGPSSYNSPLHF.

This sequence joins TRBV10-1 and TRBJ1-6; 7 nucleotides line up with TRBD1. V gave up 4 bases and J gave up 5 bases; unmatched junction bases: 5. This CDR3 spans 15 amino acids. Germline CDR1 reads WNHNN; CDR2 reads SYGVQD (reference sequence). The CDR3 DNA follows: TGCGCCAGCAGTGCAGGAGGGACAGATAATTCACCCCTCCACTTT. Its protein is CASSAGGTDNSPLHF.

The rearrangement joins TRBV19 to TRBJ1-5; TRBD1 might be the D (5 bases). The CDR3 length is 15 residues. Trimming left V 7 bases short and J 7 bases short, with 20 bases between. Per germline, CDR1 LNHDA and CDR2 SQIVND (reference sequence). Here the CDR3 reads CASTHPGQGLQPQHF. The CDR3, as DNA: TGTGCCAGTACCCATCCTGGGCAGGGCCTGCAGCCCCAGCATTTT.

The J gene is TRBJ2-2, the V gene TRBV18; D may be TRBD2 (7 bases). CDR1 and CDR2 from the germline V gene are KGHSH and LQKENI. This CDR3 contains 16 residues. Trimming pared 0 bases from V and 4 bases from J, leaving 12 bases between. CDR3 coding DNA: TGTGCCAGCTCACCACCGAGGGGGGGCGCCACCGGGGAGCTGTTTTTT. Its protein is CASSPPRGGATGELFF.

The CDR3 sequence: CASSPSGPAETQYF. In DNA form, the CDR3 reads TGTGCCAGCAGCCCCAGCGGGCCAGCTGAGACCCAGTACTTC. The chain recombines TRBV7-9 with TRBJ2-5; possibly TRBD2 for D (6 bases). Germline CDR1 is SEHNR and CDR2 is FQNEAQ (reference sequence). The CDR3 spans 14 residues. The V gene lost 5 bases and the J gene lost 5 bases, with 15 bases spanning the gap.

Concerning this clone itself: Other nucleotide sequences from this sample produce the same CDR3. CDR3 protein: CASSPDRNSPLHF. The CDR3 nucleotides read TGTGCCAGCTCACCGGACAGAAATTCACCCCTCCACTTT. The genes are TRBV18 and TRBJ1-6; D may be TRBD1 (6 bases). The CDR3 has 13 residues. V was clipped by 3 bases and J by 7 bases, with 7 bases between them. Germline CDR1 reads KGHSH; CDR2 reads LQKENI.

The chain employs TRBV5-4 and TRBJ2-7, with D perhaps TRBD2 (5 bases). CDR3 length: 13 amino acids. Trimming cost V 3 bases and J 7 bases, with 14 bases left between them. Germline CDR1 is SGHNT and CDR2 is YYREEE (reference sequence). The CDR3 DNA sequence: TGTGCCAGCAGCTCCGACCGACCGGGGGAGCAGTACTTC. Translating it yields CASSSDRPGEQYF.

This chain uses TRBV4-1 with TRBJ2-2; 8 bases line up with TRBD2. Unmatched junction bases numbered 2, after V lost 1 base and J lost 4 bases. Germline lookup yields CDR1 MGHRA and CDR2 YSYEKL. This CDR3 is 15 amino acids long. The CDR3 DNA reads TGCGCCAGCAGCCAAGTTCGGGGGGGCACCGGGGAGCTGTTTTTT. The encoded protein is CASSQVRGGTGELFF.

Here the CDR3 reads CASSPIGPPSSGNTIYF. In DNA, the CDR3 is TGTGCCAGCTCACCTATTGGGCCCCCATCCTCTGGAAACACCATATATTTT. The chain recombines TRBV18 with TRBJ1-3, with D unclear. CDR1 KGHSH and CDR2 LQKENI come from the germline V gene. The CDR3 consists of 17 residues. V lost 3 bases, J lost 0 bases, and 15 bases lay in between. Using reference TRBV18 and TRBJ1-3 for the parts outside the CDR3, the full variable domain is NAGVMQNPRHLVRRRGQEARLRCSPMKGHSHVYWYRQLPEEGLKFMVYLQKENIIDESGMPKERFSAEFPKEGPSILRIQQVVRGDSAAYFCASSPIGPPSSGNTIYFGEGSWLTVV.

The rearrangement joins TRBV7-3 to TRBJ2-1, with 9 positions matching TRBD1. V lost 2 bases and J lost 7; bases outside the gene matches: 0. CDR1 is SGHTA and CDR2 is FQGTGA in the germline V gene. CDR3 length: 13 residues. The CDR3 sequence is CASSLGQGNEQFF. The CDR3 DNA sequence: TGTGCCAGCAGCTTAGGACAGGGGAATGAGCAGTTCTTC.

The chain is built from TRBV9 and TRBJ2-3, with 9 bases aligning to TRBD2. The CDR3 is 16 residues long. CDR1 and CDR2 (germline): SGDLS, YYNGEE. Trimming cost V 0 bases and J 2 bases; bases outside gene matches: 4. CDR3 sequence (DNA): TGTGCCAGCAGCGTAGAGCGGGGGGCCTTCACAGATACGCAGTATTTT. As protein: CASSVERGAFTDTQYF. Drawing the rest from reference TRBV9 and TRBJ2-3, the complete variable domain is DSGVTQTPKHLITATGQRVTLRCSPRSGDLSVYWYQQSLDQGLQFLIQYYNGEERAKGNILERFSAQQFPDLHSELNLSSLELGDSALYFCASSVERGAFTDTQYFGPGTRLTVL.

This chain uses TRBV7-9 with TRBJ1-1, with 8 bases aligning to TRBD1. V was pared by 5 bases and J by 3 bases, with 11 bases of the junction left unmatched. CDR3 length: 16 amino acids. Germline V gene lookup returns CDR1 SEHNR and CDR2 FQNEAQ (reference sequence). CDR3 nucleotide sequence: TGTGCCAGCAGCCCTACAGGGGGAGGGACGGACACTGAAGCTTTCTTT. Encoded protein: CASSPTGGGTDTEAFF.

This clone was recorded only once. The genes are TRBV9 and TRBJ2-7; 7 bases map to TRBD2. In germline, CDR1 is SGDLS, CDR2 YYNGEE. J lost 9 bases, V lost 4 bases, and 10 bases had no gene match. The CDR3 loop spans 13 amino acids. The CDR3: CASSPSGGEGQYF. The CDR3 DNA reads TGTGCCAGCAGCCCTAGTGGGGGGGAAGGGCAGTACTTC.

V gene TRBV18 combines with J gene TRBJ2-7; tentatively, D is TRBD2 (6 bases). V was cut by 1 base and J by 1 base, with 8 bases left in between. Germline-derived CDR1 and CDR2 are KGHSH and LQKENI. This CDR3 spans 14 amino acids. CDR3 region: CASSPQEGSYEQYF. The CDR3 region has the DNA TGTGCCAGCTCACCACAGGAGGGGTCCTACGAGCAGTACTTC. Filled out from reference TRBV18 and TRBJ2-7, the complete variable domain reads NAGVMQNPRHLVRRRGQEARLRCSPMKGHSHVYWYRQLPEEGLKFMVYLQKENIIDESGMPKERFSAEFPKEGPSILRIQQVVRGDSAAYFCASSPQEGSYEQYFGPGTRLTVT.

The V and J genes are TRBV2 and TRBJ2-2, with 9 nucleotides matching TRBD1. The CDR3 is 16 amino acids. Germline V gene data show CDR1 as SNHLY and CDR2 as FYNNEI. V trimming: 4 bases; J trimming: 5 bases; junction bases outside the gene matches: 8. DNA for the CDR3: TGTGCCAGCAGTGCTGGGACAGGGATAAAGACCGGGGAGCTGTTTTTT. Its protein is CASSAGTGIKTGELFF.

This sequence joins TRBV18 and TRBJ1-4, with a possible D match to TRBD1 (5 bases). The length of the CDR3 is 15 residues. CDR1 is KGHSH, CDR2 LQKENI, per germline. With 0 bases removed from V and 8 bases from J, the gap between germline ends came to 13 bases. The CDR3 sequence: CASSPPGQGWEKLFF. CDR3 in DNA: TGTGCCAGCTCACCACCGGGTCAGGGTTGGGAAAAACTGTTTTTT.

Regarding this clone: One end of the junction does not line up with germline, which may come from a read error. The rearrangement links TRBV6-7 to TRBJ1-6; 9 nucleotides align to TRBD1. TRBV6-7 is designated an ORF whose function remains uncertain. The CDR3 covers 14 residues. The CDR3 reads CASSYSSNRGRVAF. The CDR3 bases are TGTGCCAGCAGTTACTCATCAAACAGGGGGCGGGTCGCCTTT.

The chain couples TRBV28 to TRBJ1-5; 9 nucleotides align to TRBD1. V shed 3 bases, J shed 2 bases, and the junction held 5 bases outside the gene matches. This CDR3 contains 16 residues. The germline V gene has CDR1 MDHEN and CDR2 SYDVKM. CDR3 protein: CASSFRGQGGNQPQHF. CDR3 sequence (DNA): TGTGCCAGCAGTTTCCGGGGACAGGGTGGCAATCAGCCCCAGCATTTT.

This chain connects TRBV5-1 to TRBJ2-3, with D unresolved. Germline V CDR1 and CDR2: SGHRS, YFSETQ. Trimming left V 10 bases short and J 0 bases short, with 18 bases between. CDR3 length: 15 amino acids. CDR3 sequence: CAPEWALSSTDTQYF. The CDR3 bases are TGCGCCCCCGAATGGGCGTTGTCTAGCACAGATACGCAGTATTTT.

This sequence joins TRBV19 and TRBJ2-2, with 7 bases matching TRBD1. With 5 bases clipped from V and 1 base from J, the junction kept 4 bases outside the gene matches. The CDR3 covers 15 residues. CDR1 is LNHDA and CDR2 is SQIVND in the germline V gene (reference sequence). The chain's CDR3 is CASSPRDRNTGELFF. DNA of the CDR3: TGTGCCAGTAGTCCCCGGGACAGGAACACCGGGGAGCTGTTTTTT. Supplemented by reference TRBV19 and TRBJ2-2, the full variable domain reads DGGITQSPKYLFRKEGQNVTLSCEQNLNHDAMYWYRQDPGQGLRLIYYSQIVNDFQKGDIAEGYSVSREKKESFPLTVTSAQKNPTAFYLCASSPRDRNTGELFFGEGSRLTVL.

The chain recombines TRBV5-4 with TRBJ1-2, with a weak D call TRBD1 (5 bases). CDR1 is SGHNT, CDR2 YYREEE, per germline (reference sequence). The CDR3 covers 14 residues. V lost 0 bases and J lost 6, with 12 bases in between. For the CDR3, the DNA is TGTGCCAGCAGCTTGGTTCGGGGGGACGATGGCTACACCTTC. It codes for CASSLVRGDDGYTF.

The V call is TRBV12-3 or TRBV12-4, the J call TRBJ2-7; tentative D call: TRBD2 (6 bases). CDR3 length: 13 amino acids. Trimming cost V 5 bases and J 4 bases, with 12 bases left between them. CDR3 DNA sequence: TGTGCCAGCAGTGTAACGGGGGTGTACGAGCAGTACTTC. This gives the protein CASSVTGVYEQYF.

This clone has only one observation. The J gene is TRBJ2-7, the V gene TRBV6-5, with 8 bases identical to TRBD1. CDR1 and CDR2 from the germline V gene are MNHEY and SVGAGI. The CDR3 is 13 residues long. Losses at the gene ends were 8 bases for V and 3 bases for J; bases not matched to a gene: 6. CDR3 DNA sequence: TGTGCCAGCGGCGACAGGGGTGACTACGAGCAGTACTTC. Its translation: CASGDRGDYEQYF.